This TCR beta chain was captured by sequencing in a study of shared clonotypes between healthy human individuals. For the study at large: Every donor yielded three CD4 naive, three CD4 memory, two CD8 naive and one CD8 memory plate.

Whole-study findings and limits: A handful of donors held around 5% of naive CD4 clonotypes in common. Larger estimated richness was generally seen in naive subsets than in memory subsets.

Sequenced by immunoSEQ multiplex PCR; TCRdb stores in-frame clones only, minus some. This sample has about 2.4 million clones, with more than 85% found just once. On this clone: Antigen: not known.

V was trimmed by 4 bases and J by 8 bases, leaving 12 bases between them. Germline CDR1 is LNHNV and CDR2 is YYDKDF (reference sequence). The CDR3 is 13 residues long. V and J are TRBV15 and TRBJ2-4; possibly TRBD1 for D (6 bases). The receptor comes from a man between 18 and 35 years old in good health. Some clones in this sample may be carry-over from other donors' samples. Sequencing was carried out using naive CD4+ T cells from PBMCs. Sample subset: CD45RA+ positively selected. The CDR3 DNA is TGTGCCACCAGCATAGACAGGATAGACATTCAGTACTTC. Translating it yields CATSIDRIDIQYF.